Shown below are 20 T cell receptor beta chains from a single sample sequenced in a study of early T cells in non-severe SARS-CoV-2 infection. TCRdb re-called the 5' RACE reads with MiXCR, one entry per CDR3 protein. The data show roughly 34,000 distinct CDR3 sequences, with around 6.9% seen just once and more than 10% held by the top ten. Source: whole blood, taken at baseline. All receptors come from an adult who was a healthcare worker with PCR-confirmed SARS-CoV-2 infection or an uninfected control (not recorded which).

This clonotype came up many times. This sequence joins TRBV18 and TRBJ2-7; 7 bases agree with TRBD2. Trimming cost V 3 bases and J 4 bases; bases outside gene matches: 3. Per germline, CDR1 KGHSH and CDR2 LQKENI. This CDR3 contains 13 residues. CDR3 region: CASSPGGMYEQYV. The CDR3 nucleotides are TGTGCCAGCTCACCGGGAGGGATGTACGAGCAGTACGTC.

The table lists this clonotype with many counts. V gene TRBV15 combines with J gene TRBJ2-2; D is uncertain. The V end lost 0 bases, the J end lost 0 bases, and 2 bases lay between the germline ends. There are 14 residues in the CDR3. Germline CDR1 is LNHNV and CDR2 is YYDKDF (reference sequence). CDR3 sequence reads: CATSREPNTGELFF. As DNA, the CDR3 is TGTGCCACCAGCAGAGAACCGAACACCGGGGAGCTGTTTTTT.

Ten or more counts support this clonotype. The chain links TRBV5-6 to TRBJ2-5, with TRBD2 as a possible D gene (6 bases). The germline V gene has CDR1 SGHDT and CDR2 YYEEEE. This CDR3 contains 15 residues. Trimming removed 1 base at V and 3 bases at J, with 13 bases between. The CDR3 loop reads CASSLKQGGEETQYF. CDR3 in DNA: TGTGCCAGCAGCTTGAAGCAGGGCGGGGAAGAGACCCAGTACTTC.

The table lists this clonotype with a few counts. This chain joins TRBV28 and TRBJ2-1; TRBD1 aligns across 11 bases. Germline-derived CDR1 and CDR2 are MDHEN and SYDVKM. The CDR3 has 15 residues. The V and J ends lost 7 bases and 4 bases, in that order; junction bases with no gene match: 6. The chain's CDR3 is CASNPRDRGYNEQFF. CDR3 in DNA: TGTGCCAGCAACCCCCGGGACAGGGGGTACAATGAGCAGTTCTTC.

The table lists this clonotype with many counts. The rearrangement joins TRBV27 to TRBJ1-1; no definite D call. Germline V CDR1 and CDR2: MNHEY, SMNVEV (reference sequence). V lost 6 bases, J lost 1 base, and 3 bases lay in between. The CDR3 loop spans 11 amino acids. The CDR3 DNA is TGTGCCAGCAGGCGGAACACTGAAGCTTTCTTT. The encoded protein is CASRRNTEAFF.

CDR3 sequence: CASSGKARAGDCYNEQFF. The DNA of the CDR3 is TGTGCCAGCAGCGGAAAGGCGAGGGCGGGAGATTGCTACAATGAGCAGTTCTTC. The rearrangement links TRBV21-1 to TRBJ2-1; no DNA check was done on the table's D call, TRBD2. TRBV21-1 is a pseudogene segment. This CDR3 spans 18 amino acids.

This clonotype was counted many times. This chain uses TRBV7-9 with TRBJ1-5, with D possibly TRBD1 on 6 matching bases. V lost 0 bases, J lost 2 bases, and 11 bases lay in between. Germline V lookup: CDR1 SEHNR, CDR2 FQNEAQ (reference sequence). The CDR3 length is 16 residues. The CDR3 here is CASSLADSLRNQPQHF. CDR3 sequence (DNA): TGTGCCAGCAGCTTAGCGGACAGCCTCCGCAATCAGCCCCAGCATTTT.

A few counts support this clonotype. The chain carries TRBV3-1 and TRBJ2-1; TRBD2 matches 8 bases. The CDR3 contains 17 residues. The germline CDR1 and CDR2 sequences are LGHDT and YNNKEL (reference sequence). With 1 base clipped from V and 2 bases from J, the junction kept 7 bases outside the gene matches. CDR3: CASSQGLPGLAYNEQFF. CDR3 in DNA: TGTGCCAGCAGCCAAGGGCTCCCGGGACTAGCCTACAATGAGCAGTTCTTC.

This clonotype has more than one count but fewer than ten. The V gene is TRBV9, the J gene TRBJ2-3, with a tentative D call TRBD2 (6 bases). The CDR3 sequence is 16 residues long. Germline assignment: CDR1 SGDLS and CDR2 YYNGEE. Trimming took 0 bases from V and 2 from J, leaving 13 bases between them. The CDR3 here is CASSVALGEDTDTQYF. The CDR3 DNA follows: TGTGCCAGCAGCGTAGCGTTGGGGGAGGACACAGATACGCAGTATTTT.

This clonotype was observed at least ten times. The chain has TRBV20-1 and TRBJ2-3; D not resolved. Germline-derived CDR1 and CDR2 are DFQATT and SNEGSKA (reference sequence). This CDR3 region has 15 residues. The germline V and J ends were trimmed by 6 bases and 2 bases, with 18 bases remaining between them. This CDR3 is CSAPPVIRDTDTQYF. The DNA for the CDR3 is TGCAGTGCCCCTCCCGTAATTAGGGACACAGATACGCAGTATTTT.

CDR3 residues: CASRPVGATYEQYF. In nucleotides, the CDR3 is TGTGCCAGCAGGCCCGTTGGAGCAACCTACGAGCAGTACTTC. V gene TRBV5-5 combines with J gene TRBJ2-7; D call uncertain. This CDR3 has 14 residues. The ends were cut back, 5 bases at V and 2 bases at J, with 14 bases in the middle. Germline values: CDR1 SGHKS, CDR2 YYEKEE (reference sequence).

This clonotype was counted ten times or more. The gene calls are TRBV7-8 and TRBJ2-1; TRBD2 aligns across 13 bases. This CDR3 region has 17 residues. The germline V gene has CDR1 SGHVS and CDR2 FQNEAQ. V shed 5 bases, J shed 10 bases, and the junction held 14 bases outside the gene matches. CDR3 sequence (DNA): TGTGCCAGCAGCGTGGACATACCCGGGACTAGCGGGATCGAGCAGTTCTTC. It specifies CASSVDIPGTSGIEQFF. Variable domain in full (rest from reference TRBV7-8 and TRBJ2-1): GAGVSQSPRYKVAKRGQDVALRCDPISGHVSLFWYQQALGQGPEFLTYFQNEAQLDKSGLPSDRFFAERPEGSVSTLKIQRTQQEDSAVYLCASSVDIPGTSGIEQFFGPGTRLTVL.

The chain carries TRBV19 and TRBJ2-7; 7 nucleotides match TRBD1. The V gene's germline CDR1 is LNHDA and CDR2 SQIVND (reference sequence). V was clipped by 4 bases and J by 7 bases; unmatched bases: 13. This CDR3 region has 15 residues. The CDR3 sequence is CASSTQVRQGMEQYF. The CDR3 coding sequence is TGTGCCAGTAGTACCCAGGTCCGACAGGGAATGGAGCAGTACTTC.

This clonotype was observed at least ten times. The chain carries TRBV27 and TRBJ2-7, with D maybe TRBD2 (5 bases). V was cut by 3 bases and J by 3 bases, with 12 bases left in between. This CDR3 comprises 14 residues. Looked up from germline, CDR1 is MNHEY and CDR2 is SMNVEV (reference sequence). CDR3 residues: CASSLRAYDYEQYF. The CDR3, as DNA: TGTGCCAGCAGTTTGAGGGCCTACGACTACGAGCAGTACTTC.

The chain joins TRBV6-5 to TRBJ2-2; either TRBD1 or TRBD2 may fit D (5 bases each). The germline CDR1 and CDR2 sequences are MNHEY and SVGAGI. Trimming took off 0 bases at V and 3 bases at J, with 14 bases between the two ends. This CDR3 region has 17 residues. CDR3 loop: CASSYSGTGEYTGELFF. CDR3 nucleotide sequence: TGTGCCAGCAGTTACTCGGGGACCGGGGAGTACACCGGGGAGCTGTTTTTT.

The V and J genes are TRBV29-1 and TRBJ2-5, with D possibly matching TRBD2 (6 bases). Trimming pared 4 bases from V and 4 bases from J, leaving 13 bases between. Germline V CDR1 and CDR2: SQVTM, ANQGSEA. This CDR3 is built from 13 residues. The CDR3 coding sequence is TGCAGCGTTGTCTCTAGCGTGTTAGAGACCCAGTACTTC. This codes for CSVVSSVLETQYF.

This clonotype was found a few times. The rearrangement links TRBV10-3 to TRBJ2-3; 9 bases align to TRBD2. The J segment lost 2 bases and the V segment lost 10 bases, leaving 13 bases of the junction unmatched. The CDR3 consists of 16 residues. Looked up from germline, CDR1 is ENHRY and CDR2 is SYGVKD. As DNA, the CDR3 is TGTGCCACCGCAAAAAGACTAGCGGAGAACACAGATACGCAGTATTTT. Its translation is CATAKRLAENTDTQYF.

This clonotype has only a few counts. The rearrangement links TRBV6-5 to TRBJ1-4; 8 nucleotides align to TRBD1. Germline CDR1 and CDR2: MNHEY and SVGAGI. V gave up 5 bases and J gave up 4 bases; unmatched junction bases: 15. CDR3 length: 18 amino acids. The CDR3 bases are TGTGCCAGCAGTGCCAACCCCCGACAGGGGATGGGTAATGAAAAACTGTTTTTT. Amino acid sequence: CASSANPRQGMGNEKLFF.

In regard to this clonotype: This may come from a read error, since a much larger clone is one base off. The CDR3 is CVSSWGDRSTDTQYF. CDR3 bases: TGTGTCAGCAGCTGGGGGGACAGGTCCACAGATACGCAGTATTTT. The chain links TRBV5-5 to TRBJ2-3; 8 bases are a match to TRBD1. The CDR3 covers 15 residues. CDR1 is SGHKS and CDR2 is YYEKEE in the germline V gene (reference sequence).

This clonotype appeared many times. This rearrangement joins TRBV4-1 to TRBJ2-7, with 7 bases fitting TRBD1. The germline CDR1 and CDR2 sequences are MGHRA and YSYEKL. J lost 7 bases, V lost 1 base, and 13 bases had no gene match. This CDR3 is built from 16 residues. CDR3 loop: CASSQAGQARSGEQYF. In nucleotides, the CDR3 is TGCGCCAGCAGCCAAGCAGGACAGGCCCGATCCGGGGAGCAGTACTTC.